These T cell receptor beta chains were read from a single sample in a study of cytomegalovirus exposure and HLA in healthy donors. TCRdb's copy holds only in-frame clones and misses some; the assay was immunoSEQ multiplex PCR. The sample consists of 150,000 to 250,000 clones, 80% to 90% of them appearing once. Sequencing was carried out using PBMCs. Receptors originate from a woman aged 25 to 45 in good health and CMV-seropositive. CDR3s leave out the opening cysteine and the closing phenylalanine or tryptophan. Fields, in order: CDR3 protein, J gene, CDR3 length, V gene.

CDR3aa: SVWTGLTDEQY
j_gene: TRBJ2-7
len: 11
v_gene: TRBV29-1

CDR3aa: ASSPGLAGIHEQF
j_gene: TRBJ2-1
len: 13
v_gene: TRBV2

CDR3aa: ASSLGLAGVATQY
j_gene: TRBJ2-5
len: 13
v_gene: TRBV7-8

CDR3aa: ASSLVTESDYGYT
j_gene: TRBJ1-2
len: 13
v_gene: TRBV28

CDR3aa: ASSPPRTGSYEQY
j_gene: TRBJ2-7
len: 13
v_gene: TRBV28

CDR3aa: ASRGQNQETQY
j_gene: TRBJ2-5
len: 11
v_gene: TRBV27

CDR3aa: ASSLVGQGNTGELF
j_gene: TRBJ2-2
len: 14
v_gene: TRBV5-1

CDR3aa: SLRSRGPTDTQY
j_gene: TRBJ2-3
len: 12
v_gene: TRBV29-1

CDR3aa: ASRWGGSGLNTEAF
j_gene: TRBJ1-1
len: 14
v_gene: TRBV28

CDR3aa: ASSFHRRDKGFDEQY
j_gene: TRBJ2-7
len: 15
v_gene: TRBV5-1

CDR3aa: ASRVTSGLWDEQF
j_gene: TRBJ2-1
len: 13
v_gene: TRBV6-5

CDR3aa: SARTGREAF
j_gene: TRBJ1-1
len: 9
v_gene: TRBV20-1

CDR3aa: ASSLWPYRMGQSIPYEQY
j_gene: TRBJ2-7
len: 18
v_gene: TRBV27

CDR3aa: ASFQRNSYEQY
j_gene: TRBJ2-7
len: 11
v_gene: TRBV27

CDR3aa: ASRPDRADGYEQY
j_gene: TRBJ2-7
len: 13
v_gene: TRBV7-9

CDR3aa: ASSPWTGETGELF
j_gene: TRBJ2-2
len: 13
v_gene: TRBV28

CDR3aa: ASSFGGRYEQY
j_gene: TRBJ2-7
len: 11
v_gene: TRBV27